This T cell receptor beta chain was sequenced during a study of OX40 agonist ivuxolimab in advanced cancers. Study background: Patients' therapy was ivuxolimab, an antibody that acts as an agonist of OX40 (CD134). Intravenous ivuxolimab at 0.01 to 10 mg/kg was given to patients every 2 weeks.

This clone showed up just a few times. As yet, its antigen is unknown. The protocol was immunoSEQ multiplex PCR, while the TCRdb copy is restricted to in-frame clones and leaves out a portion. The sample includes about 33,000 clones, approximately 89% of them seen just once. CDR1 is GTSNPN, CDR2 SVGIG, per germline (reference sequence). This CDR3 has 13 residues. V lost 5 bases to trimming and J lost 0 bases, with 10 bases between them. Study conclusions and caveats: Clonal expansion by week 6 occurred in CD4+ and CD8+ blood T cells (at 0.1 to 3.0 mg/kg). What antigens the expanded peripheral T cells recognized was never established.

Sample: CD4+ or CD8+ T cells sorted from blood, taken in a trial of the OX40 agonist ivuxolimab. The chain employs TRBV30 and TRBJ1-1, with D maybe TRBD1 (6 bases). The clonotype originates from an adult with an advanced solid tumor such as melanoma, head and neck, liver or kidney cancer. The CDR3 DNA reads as TGTGCCTGGGCGACAGGTTTGAACACTGAAGCTTTCTTT. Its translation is CAWATGLNTEAFF.